These T cell receptor beta chains were read from a single sample in a study of blood T cell repertoires in COVID-19. Measured with immunoSEQ multiplex PCR; TCRdb has only the in-frame clones, and not every one. The profile shows 300,000 or so clones, roughly 88% of them singletons. The sample taken for sequencing was peripheral blood. These receptors were collected from a woman aged 50 to 65 with acute or convalescent COVID-19. Both conserved end residues are part of each CDR3. Each record gives: D gene, V gene, clone size, J gene, CDR3 protein, CDR3 DNA. The D gene is left open where the match is weak. The size of a clone is reported for some rows only, either as once, few or many, or as a class for expanded clones.

>TRBD2|TRBV5-1|-|TRBJ2-1
CASSLEGTSGRFFFYEQFF
TGCGCCAGCAGCTTGGAGGGGACTAGCGGGAGGTTTTTTTTCTATGAGCAGTTCTTC
>TRBD1|TRBV24-1|-|TRBJ2-5
CATSDFIQGDQETQYF
TGTGCCACCAGTGATTTCATACAGGGGGATCAAGAGACCCAGTACTTC
>-|TRBV5-1|-|TRBJ2-2
CASSLGATNTGELFF
TGCGCCAGCAGCTTGGGGGCAACTAACACCGGGGAGCTGTTTTTT
>TRBD1|TRBV19|-|TRBJ1-1
CASSILKGAPEAFF
TGTGCCAGTAGTATCTTAAAGGGGGCCCCTGAAGCTTTCTTT
>TRBD1|TRBV19|-|TRBJ1-2
CASRDRALAGYTF
TGTGCCAGTAGGGACAGGGCTTTGGCTGGCTACACCTTC
>-|TRBV12-3/TRBV12-4|-|TRBJ2-4
CASSQGVNIQYF
TGTGCCAGCAGTCAGGGTGTGAACATTCAGTACTTC
>TRBD1|TRBV6-5|-|TRBJ1-1
CASSYRRTGPEAFF
TGTGCCAGCAGTTATCGTCGGACAGGGCCTGAAGCTTTCTTT
>-|TRBV7-9|few|TRBJ1-1
CASSPQQGNTEAFF
TGTGCCAGCAGCCCCCAACAGGGGAACACTGAAGCTTTCTTT
>-|TRBV9|-|TRBJ1-2
CASSVGSRQDYGYTF
TGTGCCAGCAGCGTAGGGTCCAGACAGGACTATGGCTACACCTTC
>-|TRBV6-2/TRBV6-3|-|TRBJ1-2
CASSYDKSYTF
TGTGCCAGCAGTTACGACAAAAGCTACACCTTC
>TRBD2|TRBV19|-|TRBJ2-1
CASSRTSGSMDEQFF
TGTGCCAGTAGCCGGACTAGTGGGAGCATGGATGAGCAGTTCTTC
>-|TRBV19|few|TRBJ1-5
CASSIDREAQPQHF
TGTGCCAGTAGTATAGATCGCGAGGCTCAGCCCCAGCATTTT
>-|TRBV24-1|-|TRBJ2-3
CATSDSAGGGTDTQYF
TGTGCCACCAGTGATTCCGCCGGGGGAGGCACAGATACGCAGTATTTT
>-|TRBV28|-|TRBJ2-5
CASQTRSGETQYF
TGTGCCAGTCAGACTAGATCAGGGGAGACCCAGTACTTC
>TRBD1|TRBV2|-|TRBJ1-2
CASRPEAWGQLYTYGYTF
TGTGCCAGCAGACCTGAGGCTTGGGGACAGCTGTATACATATGGCTACACCTTC
>TRBD2|TRBV9|-|TRBJ2-2
CASSVDPAGGSGELFF
TGTGCCAGCAGCGTAGATCCAGCGGGAGGATCCGGGGAGCTGTTTTTT
>TRBD2|TRBV3-1/TRBV3-2|-|TRBJ2-1
CASSPDSGTSGGGDYNEQFF
TGTGCCAGCAGCCCCGATTCCGGGACTAGCGGGGGAGGGGACTACAATGAGCAGTTCTTC
>-|TRBV7-9|-|TRBJ1-2
CASSARHREGGYTF
TGTGCCAGCAGCGCCAGACACAGGGAGGGGGGCTACACCTTC
>-|TRBV7-3|few|TRBJ1-2
CASSLDQGPDYGYTF
TGTGCCAGCAGCTTAGACCAGGGGCCAGACTATGGCTACACCTTC
>-|TRBV7-2|-|TRBJ1-1
CASSPRANTEAFF
TGTGCCAGCAGCCCGAGGGCCAACACTGAAGCTTTCTTT
>TRBD1|TRBV29-1|-|TRBJ1-4
CSVRGRGEKLFF
TGCAGCGTCAGGGGGCGCGGTGAAAAACTGTTTTTT
>-|TRBV3-1/TRBV3-2|-|TRBJ1-2
CASSHLRNGYTF
TGTGCCAGCAGCCATCTCAGGAATGGCTACACCTTC
>TRBD2|TRBV3-1/TRBV3-2|-|TRBJ2-1
CASSQGLAGGPYNEQFF
TGTGCCAGCAGCCAAGGACTAGCGGGAGGACCCTACAATGAGCAGTTCTTC
>TRBD2|TRBV5-1|-|TRBJ2-7
CASSRASGSYEQYF
TGCGCCAGCAGTCGGGCTAGCGGGAGCTACGAGCAGTACTTC
>-|TRBV9|-|TRBJ2-7
CASSGRPARPYEQYF
TGTGCCAGCAGCGGCCGCCCCGCGCGTCCCTACGAGCAGTACTTC
>-|TRBV2|-|TRBJ2-3
CASSNEQEDTQYF
TGTGCCAGCAGTAACGAACAGGAGGATACGCAGTATTTT
>TRBD1|TRBV30|-|TRBJ1-1
CAWKGSIWDRENLNTEAFF
TGTGCCTGGAAAGGGAGTATTTGGGACAGGGAAAATTTGAACACTGAAGCTTTCTTT
>TRBD1|TRBV5-1|-|TRBJ2-5
CASRAGGPRETQYF
TGCGCCAGCAGGGCAGGGGGTCCCAGGGAGACCCAGTACTTC
>TRBD2|TRBV13|-|TRBJ2-3
CASSRLALGTDTQYF
TGTGCCAGCAGCCGACTAGCGTTGGGCACAGATACGCAGTATTTT
>TRBD1|TRBV5-1|-|TRBJ2-1
CASSLVQGTVGDEQFF
TGCGCCAGCAGCTTGGTACAGGGGACGGTTGGCGATGAGCAGTTCTTC